The sample holds a few counts of the clone carrying this TCR beta chain. Amplification of TCR beta CDR3 regions used RNA as the template. The HTBI primer set served for first-round RT-PCR of the TCR CDR3. TCRdb re-called the multiplex PCR reads through MiXCR, storing one row per CDR3 protein. The sample lists 300,000 to 450,000 distinct CDR3 sequences; less than 15% were seen once. The sample comes from a study of T cells in Graves' hyperthyroidism and ophthalmopathy. In the study overall: Peripheral blood collection took place at initial diagnosis, before any treatment.

The clonotype comes from a young woman with Graves' hyperthyroidism. The sample consisted of blood.

The CDR3 DNA reads as TGTGCCAGCAGCCCTCCAGGGCCTTCTGGAAACACCATATATTTT. It is translated as CASSPPGPSGNTIYF. The gene calls are TRBV11-2 and TRBJ1-3; TRBD1 is a possible D gene (5 bases). Germline V gene data show CDR1 as SGHAT and CDR2 as FQNNGV. V lost 5 bases and J lost 1, with 12 bases in between. The CDR3 spans 15 residues.